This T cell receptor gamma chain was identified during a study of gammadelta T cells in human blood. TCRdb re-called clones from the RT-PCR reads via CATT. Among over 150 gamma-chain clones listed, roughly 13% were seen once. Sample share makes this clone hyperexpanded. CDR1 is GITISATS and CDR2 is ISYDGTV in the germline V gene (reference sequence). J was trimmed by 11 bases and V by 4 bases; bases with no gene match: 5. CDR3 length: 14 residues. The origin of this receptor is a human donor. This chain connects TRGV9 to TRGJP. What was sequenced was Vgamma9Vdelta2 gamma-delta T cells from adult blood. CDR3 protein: CALWERLGKKIKVF. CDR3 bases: TGTGCCTTGTGGGAACGACTGGGCAAAAAAATCAAGGTATTT.